This entry lists 9 T cell receptor beta chains sequenced from one sample in a study of blood T cells in healthy people across ages (dated by TCRdb to the mid-2010s). Libraries were constructed by 5' RACE. The instrument given in TCRdb is Illumina HiSeq 2500. A second PCR of roughly 7 to 11 cycles was performed with a sample-barcoded 5' primer and a J-beta primer mix. TCRdb handled the public reads itself, with Q25 trimming in fastp and clone calling in MiXCR, and kept productive beta chains. Rows merge per CDR3 protein into single entries with the most common DNA and genes. For this sample the table gives roughly 1.6 million distinct CDR3 sequences, of which roughly 32% were detected only once. The biggest ten clones account for about 11% of the sample. Sequencing input: blood. The receptors here all came from a woman in her twenties or thirties in good health.

This clonotype turned up a few times. This chain joins TRBV30 and TRBJ2-3; D is unclear. Trimming stripped 0 bases from V and 6 bases from J, with 10 bases between. The V gene's germline CDR1 is GTSNPN and CDR2 SVGIG (reference sequence). The CDR3 is 13 amino acids. The CDR3 DNA is TGTGCCTGGAGTGTTAACCGACGGGATACGCAGTATTTT. Its protein is CAWSVNRRDTQYF. The full variable domain, its missing parts supplied by reference TRBV30 and TRBJ2-3, is SQTIHQWPATLVQPVGSPLSLECTVEGTSNPNLYWYRQAAGRGLQLLFYSVGIGQISSEVPQNLSASRPQDRQFILSSKKLLLSDSGFYLCAWSVNRRDTQYFGPGTRLTVL.

V and J are TRBV20-1 and TRBJ2-1; TRBD2 agrees at 11 bases. The CDR3 length is 19 residues. J was trimmed by 5 bases and V by 3 bases; bases with no gene match: 18. The germline gives CDR1 DFQATT, CDR2 SNEGSKA (reference sequence). This CDR3 is CSARDASGRTNNVDNEQFF. The CDR3 DNA follows: TGCAGTGCTAGGGATGCTAGCGGGAGGACTAACAACGTCGACAATGAGCAGTTCTTC.

Details on this clonotype: One end of the junction varies from germline; a read error may be responsible. V usage is TRBV4-1 and J usage is TRBJ2-3; no clear D. This CDR3 contains 16 residues. The V gene's germline CDR1 is MGHRA and CDR2 YSYEKL. CDR3 sequence (DNA): TGCGCCAGCAGTCAAGATCCTCACCTAAACACAGATACGCAGTATTTT. This sequence encodes CASSQDPHLNTDTQYF.

For this clonotype: Sequence at one end of the junction differs from germline and may be a read error. The chain is built from TRBV5-1 and TRBJ2-5; tentatively, D is TRBD2 (6 bases). CDR1 and CDR2 (germline): SGHRS, YFSETQ. The CDR3 is made up of 13 amino acids. CDR3 sequence: CVSSLWRGETQYF. The CDR3 nucleotides read TGCGTCAGCAGCTTGTGGCGGGGAGAGACCCAGTACTTC.

This chain connects TRBV20-1 to TRBJ2-1, with 11 bases aligning to TRBD2. With 5 bases clipped from V and 7 bases from J, the junction kept 13 bases outside the gene matches. This CDR3 contains 16 residues. Per the germline V gene, CDR1 is DFQATT and CDR2 is SNEGSKA (reference sequence). CDR3 loop: CSAGRTSGRKENEQFF. The CDR3 nucleotides read TGCAGTGCTGGACGGACTAGCGGGCGCAAAGAGAATGAGCAGTTCTTC.

This clonotype appeared a few times. The chain links TRBV4-1 to TRBJ2-1, with D possibly matching TRBD2 (7 bases). CDR3 length: 17 amino acids. Germline V gene lookup returns CDR1 MGHRA and CDR2 YSYEKL. V lost 1 base to trimming and J lost 0 bases, with 13 bases between them. DNA of the CDR3: TGCGCCAGCAGCCAAGGGAGGGGGGGTCTCTCCTACAATGAGCAGTTCTTC. Protein: CASSQGRGGLSYNEQFF.

This clonotype came up once. The chain links TRBV20-1 to TRBJ2-2; no reliable D call. The V end was cut by 2 bases, the J end by 5 bases, with 15 bases between. Germline CDR1 is DFQATT and CDR2 is SNEGSKA (reference sequence). This CDR3 spans 15 amino acids. CDR3 residues: CSARNRTDLTGELFF. The CDR3 bases are TGCAGTGCTAGAAATAGGACGGATCTAACCGGGGAGCTGTTTTTT.

The chain is built from TRBV11-1 and TRBJ2-7; a weak D match, TRBD2 (6 bases). Germline CDR1 SGHAT, CDR2 FQDESV (reference sequence). CDR3 length: 16 amino acids. Deletions cut 3 bases from V and 5 bases from J, with 20 bases between. The CDR3, as DNA: TGTGCCAGCAGCTTTGTCATGGCGGGGCCCCCCCACGAGCAGTACTTC. Protein product: CASSFVMAGPPHEQYF.

The chain employs TRBV20-1 and TRBJ2-2; weak D call: TRBD1 (5 bases). Germline-derived CDR1 and CDR2 are DFQATT and SNEGSKA (reference sequence). The CDR3 is 11 amino acids. V was cut by 6 bases and J by 13 bases, with 15 bases left in between. The CDR3: CSAGVQGRLFF. The CDR3 DNA is TGCAGTGCAGGGGTTCAGGGCAGGCTGTTTTTT.